This is a list of T cell receptor beta chains from one sample in a study of shared clonotypes between healthy human individuals. Only in-frame clones appear in the TCRdb table, and some are missing; sequencing was by immunoSEQ multiplex PCR. This sample has some 2,500,000 clones; more than 85% occur once, and the top ten carry about 0.34%. Sequenced: naive CD4+ T cells from PBMCs. The receptors originated from a young man in good health. Some clones in this sample may be carry-over from other donors' samples. Each CDR3 is given without its conserved first and last residue. A row's size may be missing; if present it is once, few, many or a size class.

. | TRBV30 | AWSVLGAGELF
. | TRBV15 | ATSREGTESYTQY
. | TRBV6-4 | ASSGGSNQPQH
few | TRBV4-1 | ASSQGAGGSTEAF
. | TRBV1 | TSSQAVRGDPYNEQF
. | TRBV10-3 | AISDGAINTGELF
. | TRBV10-3 | AISEAGGLAGYNEQF
. | TRBV9 | ASSVAPENTEAF
. | TRBV5-1 | ASSLSPPPNTEAF
. | TRBV28 | ASSTSGALETQY
. | TRBV6-5 | ASSYGPGEDEQF
. | TRBV5-1 | ASSLAFYEQY
. | TRBV19 | ASRGRGDLSGANVLT
once | TRBV5-6 | ASSLGGRGLSYEQY
. | TRBV10-3 | AISEGYEQY
few | TRBV2 | ASTSSGSSYEQY
. | TRBV28 | ASSSDSWERKGEQF
. | TRBV5-1 | ASSLNAQGAETQY
. | TRBV4-3 | ASSQEGGNQPQH
. | TRBV27 | ASTWTSRGYNEQF
. | TRBV6-6 | ASTSGYSSYEQY
. | TRBV5-1 | ASSSGGRGPTDTQY
few | TRBV7-3 | ASSLTGAGRTYEQY
. | TRBV19 | ASSILRRAYGYT
. | TRBV7-6 | ASSLSPSGVPGETQY
. | TRBV10-2 | ASTPRSGQPQH
. | TRBV5-1 | ASSLVRPLYGYT
. | TRBV11-2 | ASSLGLAGSTDTQY
. | TRBV7-6 | ASSLSSRTGELF
. | TRBV7-8 | ASSPGLAAYEQY
. | TRBV4-1 | ASSLGRTSGRTDTQY
. | TRBV4-1 | ASSPRQGAPNTGELF
few | TRBV30 | AWSVGGTNEKLF
. | TRBV5-1 | ASSFSLAGTSYEQY
. | TRBV28 | ASETGGAGQPQH
once | TRBV5-1 | ASSLGLAGLGSTQY
. | TRBV5-1 | ASSLVFDRAGYT
. | TRBV2 | ASSEPSGLIYEQY
. | TRBV28 | ASSLFGRGRNTGELF
. | TRBV9 | ASTRTGSSSYEQY
. | TRBV5-1 | ASLQSGGPTGNTIY
. | TRBV14 | ASSQDAALWGTGELF
. | TRBV25-1 | ASSEFGSGEASTF
. | TRBV28 | ASSRARQGNYGYT
. | TRBV10-3 | AISESGVQAKNIQY
. | TRBV27 | ASSSWFGEQY
. | TRBV10-3 | AISGALDYQPQH